The rows below give T cell receptor beta chains drawn from one sample of a study of cytomegalovirus exposure and HLA in healthy donors. Produced via immunoSEQ multiplex PCR; TCRdb's table is partial and in-frame only. The data hold 100,000 to 150,000 clones, with about 82% observed a single time. The sequenced sample consisted of PBMCs. These receptors were obtained from a man aged 45-60 years in good health and CMV-seronegative. Both conserved end residues are part of each CDR3. The D gene is left open where the match is weak. Only part of the rows carry a size: once, few, many, or a class if the clone is expanded.

. TRBJ2-3 TRBV4-1 TRBD2 CASSHTPGLAGGTDLGYF TGCGCCAGCAGCCACACACCGGGACTAGCGGGGGGGACAGATTTGGGGTATTTT
few TRBJ1-4 TRBV5-1 . CASSLEAGNEKLFF TGCGCCAGCAGCTTGGAGGCAGGGAATGAAAAACTGTTTTTT
. TRBJ1-2 TRBV7-2 TRBD1 CASSWGQTYGYTF TGTGCCAGCAGCTGGGGACAGACCTATGGCTACACCTTC
. TRBJ2-7 TRBV5-4 . CASSLDGRGGYEQYF TGTGCCAGCAGCTTGGACGGCAGGGGTGGCTACGAGCAGTACTTC
. TRBJ1-2 TRBV7-8 TRBD1 CASSLDGQAYGYTF TGTGCCAGCAGCTTAGATGGACAGGCCTATGGCTACACCTTC
. TRBJ1-4 TRBV5-8 . CASSLDGATNEKLFF TGTGCCAGCAGCTTGGACGGTGCAACTAATGAAAAACTGTTTTTT
few TRBJ2-1 TRBV29-1 . CSVLRTQGDEQFF TGCAGCGTGCTCCGGACGCAAGGGGATGAGCAGTTCTTC
once TRBJ1-4 TRBV7-2 TRBD1 CASSGDRELLFF TGTGCCAGCAGCGGGGACAGGGAATTACTGTTTTTT
few TRBJ1-2 TRBV28 . CASSPIRGYYGYTF TGTGCCAGCAGTCCAATAAGGGGGTACTATGGCTACACCTTC
. TRBJ2-3 TRBV25-1 TRBD2 CASSGTSGGPDTQYF TGTGCCAGCAGTGGTACTAGCGGGGGGCCAGATACGCAGTATTTT
. TRBJ1-3 TRBV13 . CASSFRGDSGNTIYF TGTGCCAGCAGCTTCCGGGGTGACTCTGGAAACACCATATATTTT
. TRBJ1-1 TRBV28 TRBD1 CATTEARGDSGAEAFF TGTGCCACCACAGAGGCTCGAGGGGACAGCGGTGCTGAAGCTTTCTTT
. TRBJ1-2 TRBV7-9 TRBD1 CASSRGQGSDGYTF TGTGCCAGCAGCCGGGGACAGGGATCGGATGGCTACACCTTC
. TRBJ1-2 TRBV5-1 . CASRTDNYGYTF TGCGCCAGCAGGACAGACAACTATGGCTACACCTTC
. TRBJ1-5 TRBV7-2 . CASGPGGRQPQHF TGTGCCAGCGGCCCCGGGGGGCGTCAGCCCCAGCATTTT
. TRBJ1-4 TRBV5-5 TRBD1 CASRRNSLGTGGSTNEKLFF TGTGCCAGCAGGCGAAATAGCTTGGGTACAGGGGGTTCAACTAATGAAAAACTGTTTTTT
. TRBJ2-2 TRBV6-1 TRBD1 CASQNRGDTGELFF TGTGCCAGCCAAAACAGGGGCGACACCGGGGAGCTGTTTTTT
. TRBJ2-5 TRBV5-6 . CASSLVMGAQETQYF TGTGCCAGCAGCTTGGTTATGGGGGCCCAAGAGACCCAGTACTTC
. TRBJ1-2 TRBV30 TRBD1 CAWSPGQPSYTF TGTGCCTGGAGCCCGGGACAGCCAAGCTACACCTTC
. TRBJ1-2 TRBV19 . CASSVFAGAGNYGYTF TGTGCCAGTAGTGTCTTTGCGGGGGCAGGCAACTATGGCTACACCTTC
. TRBJ2-3 TRBV5-4 TRBD2 CASSPGALLSGGAHTQYF TGTGCCAGCAGCCCCGGCGCCTTACTAAGCGGGGGGGCTCATACGCAGTATTTT
once TRBJ2-2 TRBV5-1 . CASSLTGPSTGELFF TGCGCCAGCAGCCTGACAGGTCCGAGCACCGGGGAGCTGTTTTTT
. TRBJ2-2 TRBV7-6 . CASSSPGGELFF TGTGCCAGCAGCTCGCCCGGCGGGGAGCTGTTTTTT
. TRBJ2-3 TRBV6-1 . CASSEVAVSTDTQYF TGTGCCAGCAGTGAGGTGGCAGTTAGCACAGATACGCAGTATTTT
few TRBJ1-1 TRBV2 . CASRRGENTEAFF TGTGCCAGCAGGCGGGGGGAGAACACTGAAGCTTTCTTT
. TRBJ1-6 TRBV2 TRBD1 CASSDGTAGGNSPLHF TGTGCCAGCAGTGATGGGACAGCCGGGGGTAATTCACCCCTCCACTTT
. TRBJ2-3 TRBV7-9 TRBD2 CASSLRGGTDTQYF TGTGCCAGCAGCTTGCGGGGGGGCACAGATACGCAGTATTTT
. TRBJ1-2 TRBV19 . CASSIGSGPYGYTF TGTGCCAGTAGTATCGGGTCAGGGCCTTATGGCTACACCTTC
. TRBJ2-5 TRBV6-5 . CASSYSRETQYF TGTGCCAGCAGTTACTCGCGGGAGACCCAGTACTTC
. TRBJ1-5 TRBV19 . CASSNGERHQPQHF TGTGCCAGTAGTAACGGTGAACGTCATCAGCCCCAGCATTTT
once TRBJ2-3 TRBV28 . CASSIDRSPSTDTQYF TGTGCCAGCAGTATCGACAGGTCACCTAGCACAGATACGCAGTATTTT
. TRBJ1-3 TRBV5-8 . CASSWGGAGSGNTIYF TGTGCCAGCAGCTGGGGAGGGGCCGGATCTGGAAACACCATATATTTT
once TRBJ2-3 TRBV7-8 . CASSLEGKWADTQYF TGTGCCAGCAGCTTGGAGGGAAAATGGGCAGATACGCAGTATTTT
. TRBJ2-6 TRBV5-1 TRBD2 CASSSGGAGANVLTF TGCGCCAGCAGCTCTGGGGGGGCTGGGGCCAACGTCCTGACTTTC
. TRBJ2-7 TRBV25-1 . CASRDKTSYEQYF TGTGCCAGCCGCGACAAAACCTCCTACGAGCAGTACTTC
. TRBJ1-2 TRBV7-9 . CASSLSADYGYTF TGTGCCAGCAGCTTAAGCGCGGACTATGGCTACACCTTC
. TRBJ2-2 TRBV4-1 . CASSLTLGQGTTGELFF TGCGCCAGCAGCCTTACCTTAGGGCAGGGTACCACCGGGGAGCTGTTTTTT
. TRBJ1-1 TRBV6-6 . CASSPDRENTEAFF TGTGCCAGCAGCCCCGACAGAGAGAACACTGAAGCTTTCTTT
. TRBJ2-3 TRBV6-4 . CASSPGAATDTQYF TGTGCCAGCAGTCCCGGCGCAGCGACAGATACGCAGTATTTT
. TRBJ1-1 TRBV2 TRBD1 CASTKPGPRGTEAFF TGTGCCAGCACCAAACCGGGACCCAGGGGGACTGAAGCTTTCTTT
. TRBJ1-5 TRBV4-1 . CASSQDLGPRFRYSNQPQHF TGCGCCAGCAGCCAAGATCTGGGGCCTCGATTTCGCTATAGCAATCAGCCCCAGCATTTT
. TRBJ1-1 TRBV5-6 . CASSSRPGLNTEAFF TGTGCCAGCAGCTCCCGTCCGGGATTGAACACTGAAGCTTTCTTT
. TRBJ1-1 TRBV18 TRBD1 CASSPLLIPSDRADTEAFF TGTGCCAGCTCACCACTTCTTATACCTAGCGACAGGGCTGACACTGAAGCTTTCTTT
. TRBJ2-7 TRBV2 . CASKRTEVSYEQYF TGTGCCAGCAAAAGGACTGAAGTCTCCTACGAGCAGTACTTC
. TRBJ2-1 TRBV10-3 . CAISELGLSNEQFF TGTGCCATCAGTGAGCTGGGACTCTCAAATGAGCAGTTCTTC
. TRBJ1-1 TRBV27 . CASSILFSIGVNTEAFF TGTGCCAGCAGCATACTCTTTAGTATCGGGGTGAACACTGAAGCTTTCTTT
. TRBJ1-6 TRBV6-1 TRBD1 CASSGTEYNSPLHF TGTGCCAGCAGCGGGACAGAATATAATTCACCCCTCCACTTT
. TRBJ2-1 TRBV13 TRBD1 CASSTYRGSSYNEQFF TGTGCCAGCAGCACCTACAGGGGCTCTTCCTACAATGAGCAGTTCTTC
. TRBJ1-2 TRBV7-3 . CASRPSGTSTYGYTF TGTGCCAGTAGGCCTTCCGGGACATCGACGTACGGCTACACCTTC
. TRBJ1-4 TRBV6-1 . CASSDPGGNEKLFF TGTGCCAGCAGTGACCCCGGGGGTAATGAAAAACTGTTTTTT
few TRBJ1-2 TRBV15 . CATSSDPTSYGYTF TGTGCCACCAGCAGTGACCCAACTAGCTATGGCTACACCTTC
. TRBJ1-2 TRBV7-2 . CASSLSPTGITYGYTF TGTGCCAGCAGCTTGTCACCGACAGGTATAACCTATGGCTACACCTTC
. TRBJ2-2 TRBV9 TRBD2 CASSPRLAGTGELFF TGTGCCAGCAGTCCCCGACTAGCGGGCACCGGGGAGCTGTTTTTT
few TRBJ1-5 TRBV6-5 . CASIESSNQPQHF TGTGCCAGCATTGAGAGTAGCAATCAGCCCCAGCATTTT
. TRBJ2-3 TRBV2 . CASSAGAGRVDTQYF TGTGCCAGCTCCGCGGGGGCGGGGCGGGTAGATACGCAGTATTTT
. TRBJ2-7 TRBV19 . CASSIRSSFEQYF TGTGCCAGTAGTATCCGGAGCAGTTTCGAGCAGTACTTC